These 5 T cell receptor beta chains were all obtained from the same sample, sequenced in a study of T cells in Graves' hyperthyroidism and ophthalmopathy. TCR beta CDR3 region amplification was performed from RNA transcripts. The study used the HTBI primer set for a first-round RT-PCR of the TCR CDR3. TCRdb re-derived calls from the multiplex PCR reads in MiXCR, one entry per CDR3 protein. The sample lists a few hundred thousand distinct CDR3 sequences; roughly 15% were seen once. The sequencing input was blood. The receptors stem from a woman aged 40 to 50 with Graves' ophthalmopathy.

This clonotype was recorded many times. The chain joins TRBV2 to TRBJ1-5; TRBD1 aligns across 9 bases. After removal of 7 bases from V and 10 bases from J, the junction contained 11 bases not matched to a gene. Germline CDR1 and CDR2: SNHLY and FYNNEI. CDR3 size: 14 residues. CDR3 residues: CASTGQGIKEPQHF. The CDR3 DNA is TGTGCCAGCACAGGACAGGGGATCAAAGAACCCCAGCATTTT. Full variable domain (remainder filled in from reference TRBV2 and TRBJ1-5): EPEVTQTPSHQVTQMGQEVILRCVPISNHLYFYWYRQILGQKVEFLVSFYNNEISEKSEIFDDQFSVERPDGSNFTLKIRSTKLEDSAMYFCASTGQGIKEPQHFGDGTRLSIL.

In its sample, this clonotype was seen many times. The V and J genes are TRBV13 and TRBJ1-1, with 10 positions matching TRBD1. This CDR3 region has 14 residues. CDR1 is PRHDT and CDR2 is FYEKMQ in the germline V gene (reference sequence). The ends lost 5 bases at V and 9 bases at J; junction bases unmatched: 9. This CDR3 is CASSLRTGGSKAFF. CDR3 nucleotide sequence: TGTGCCAGCAGCCTTAGGACAGGGGGAAGTAAAGCTTTCTTT. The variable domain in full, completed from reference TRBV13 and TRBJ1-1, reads AAGVIQSPRHLIKEKRETATLKCYPIPRHDTVYWYQQGPGQDPQFLISFYEKMQSDKGSIPDRFSAQQFSDYHSELNMSSLELGDSALYFCASSLRTGGSKAFFGQGTRLTVV.

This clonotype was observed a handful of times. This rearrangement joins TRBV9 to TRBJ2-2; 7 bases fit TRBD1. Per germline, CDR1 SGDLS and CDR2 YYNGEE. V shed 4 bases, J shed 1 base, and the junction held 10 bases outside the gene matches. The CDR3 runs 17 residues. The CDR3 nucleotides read TGTGCCAGCAGCACCATCCCTCGGACAGGGAACACCGGGGAGCTGTTTTTT. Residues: CASSTIPRTGNTGELFF.

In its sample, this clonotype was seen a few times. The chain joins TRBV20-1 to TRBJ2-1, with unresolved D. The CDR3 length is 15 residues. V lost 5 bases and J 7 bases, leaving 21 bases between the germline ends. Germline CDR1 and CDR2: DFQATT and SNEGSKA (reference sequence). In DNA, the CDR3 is TGCAGTGCTCGGTCAGGAGATGGTTCTGTGAATGAGCAGTTCTTC. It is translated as CSARSGDGSVNEQFF.

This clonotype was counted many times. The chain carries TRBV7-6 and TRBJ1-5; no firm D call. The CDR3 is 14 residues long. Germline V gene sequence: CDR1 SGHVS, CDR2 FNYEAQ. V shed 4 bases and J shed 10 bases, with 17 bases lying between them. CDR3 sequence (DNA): TGTGCCAGCAGCTCACTCGCGGCTCGGGGACCCCAGCATTTT. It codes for CASSSLAARGPQHF.